Below are 27 T cell receptor beta chains sequenced from a single sample in a study of CD8+ T cells in alopecia areata. Cutaneous lymph nodes were pooled and cells sorted by CD4, CD8alpha, NKG2D, NKG2ACE and more. cDNA prepared by RNA extraction and subsequent reverse transcription served as the template for sequencing. TCRdb's copy holds only in-frame clones and misses some; the assay was immunoSEQ multiplex PCR. The sample presents more than 250,000 clones, none singletons. Material: CD4+ T cells sorted from a lymph node. Receptor source: a C3H/HeJ mouse with alopecia areata. These mice share the MHC haplotype H2-k.

Remarks on this clone: Here the gene names and germline are mouse. The sequence runs out 4 residues before the end of the CDR3; the remainder is reconstructed from the germline J gene. The chain combines TRBV19 with TRBJ2-3, with D perhaps matching TRBD2 (6 bases). This CDR3 has 16 amino acids. V was pared by 2 bases and J by 0 bases, with 13 bases between. CDR1 and CDR2 from the germline V gene are FNHDT and SITEND (reference sequence). Partial CDR3 DNA: TGTGCCAGCAGTATTTATCTGGGGTCTAGTGCAGAA. Protein: CASSIYLGSSAE. The whole CDR3 sequence is CASSIYLGSSAETLYF.

This clone was seen only a few times. Gene names follow the mouse nomenclature. The read terminates 4 residues before the CDR3 end, so the remaining end is supplied by the germline J gene. The gene calls are TRBV13-2 and TRBJ1-1; no clear D gene. The germline V and J ends were trimmed by 5 bases and 0 bases, with 11 bases remaining between them. This CDR3 is 14 amino acids long. Germline V lookup: CDR1 NNHNN, CDR2 SYGAGS (reference sequence). The CDR3 loop reads CASGHKVANTEVFF. The covered CDR3 bases are TGTGCCAGCGGGCACAAGGTTGCAAACACA.

This clone was found a few times. The gene names here belong to mouse. The missing CDR3 end, 4 residues past where the read stops, is filled in from the germline J gene. The chain uses TRBV3 and TRBJ2-4; tentatively, D is TRBD2 (7 bases). Per the germline V gene, CDR1 is SNHLY and CDR2 is FYNGKV (reference sequence). CDR3 size: 15 residues. CDR3: CASSLEKGGENTLYF. CDR3 DNA (partial): TGTGCCAGCAGCTTAGAGAAGGGGGGCGAAAAC.

With regard to this clone: Gene names follow the mouse nomenclature. The CDR3 bases that were read are TGTGCCAGCGGCCCGGGACTGGTGAGTGCAGAA. This gives the protein CASGPGLVSAE. The CDR3 reads in full as CASGPGLVSAETLYF. The chain combines TRBV13-2 with TRBJ2-3; 8 bases map to TRBD2. The read terminates 4 residues before the CDR3 end, so the remaining end is supplied by the germline J gene. The length of the CDR3 is 15 residues. With 5 bases clipped from V and 0 bases from J, the junction kept 5 bases outside the gene matches. The V gene's germline CDR1 is NNHNN and CDR2 SYGAGS (reference sequence).

This clone was recorded a few times. Germline and genes here are mouse. The CDR3 end is not reached by the read, which stops 4 residues before it; the germline J gene fills it in. The chain employs TRBV31 and TRBJ2-3; unclear D gene. CDR1 GKSSPN and CDR2 SITVG come from the germline V gene. The CDR3 is 13 residues long. V lost 1 base to trimming and J lost 2 bases, with 7 bases between them. CDR3 region: CAWSPQDAETLYF. The sequenced part of the CDR3 DNA is TGTGCCTGGAGTCCCCAGGATGCAGAA.

Worth noting for this clone: Germline and genes here are mouse. The sequenced fragment ends 4 residues before the CDR3 boundary, so the rest is inferred from the germline J gene. The rearrangement links TRBV13-1 to TRBJ1-1; 11 nucleotides line up with TRBD1. The CDR3 has 14 amino acids. V shed 6 bases, J shed 3 bases, and the junction held 4 bases outside the gene matches. Germline lookup yields CDR1 NSHNY and CDR2 SYGAGN. The sequenced part of the CDR3 DNA is TGTGCCAGCACTGGGACAGGGGGTCACACA. It specifies CASTGTGGHT. The whole CDR3 sequence is CASTGTGGHTEVFF.

This clone has just a few counts. Gene names refer to mouse genes. The read gets to within 3 residues of the CDR3 end, and the germline J gene fills in the rest. This sequence joins TRBV19 and TRBJ1-6, with a weak D call TRBD1 (6 bases). TRBJ1-6 qualifies as an ORF whose function is uncertain. The V end was cut by 2 bases, the J end by 0 bases, with 9 bases between. CDR1 is FNHDT and CDR2 is SITEND in the germline V gene (reference sequence). The CDR3 is 16 amino acids. CDR3: CASSMRGTSYNSPLYF. The part of the CDR3 DNA that was read is TGTGCCAGCAGTATGAGGGGGACTTCCTATAATTCGCCC.

With respect to this clone: Gene names are the mouse ones. The read gets to within 4 residues of the CDR3 end, and the germline J gene fills in the rest. The chain recombines TRBV19 with TRBJ2-3; 13 bases fit TRBD2. From germline, CDR1 is FNHDT and CDR2 SITEND (reference sequence). J was trimmed by 1 base and V by 5 bases; bases with no gene match: 4. The CDR3 contains 16 residues. CDR3 DNA (partial): TGTGCCAGCAGCAAGGACTGGGGGGGCCGTGCAGAA. The encoded protein is CASSKDWGGRAE. The whole CDR3 protein reads CASSKDWGGRAETLYF.

About this clone: Gene names are the mouse ones. The sequenced fragment ends 4 residues before the CDR3 boundary, so the rest is inferred from the germline J gene. The V and J genes are TRBV1 and TRBJ1-2; D is uncertain. CDR3 length: 13 residues. Trimming removed 4 bases at V and 2 bases at J, with 8 bases between. The germline gives CDR1 NSQYPW, CDR2 LRSPGD (reference sequence). CDR3 bases read: TGCACCTGCAGTGGCCAGGAGAACTCC. It codes for CTCSGQENS. The whole CDR3 protein is CTCSGQENSDYTF. Filled out from reference TRBV1 and TRBJ1-2, the complete variable domain reads VTLLEQNPRWRLVPRGQAVNLRCILKNSQYPWMSWYQQDLQKQLQWLFTLRSPGDKEVKSLPGADYLATRVTDTELRLQVANMSQGRTLYCTCSGQENSDYTFGSGTRLLVI.

This clone was counted only a few times. All gene names here are mouse names. The sequenced fragment ends 4 residues before the CDR3 boundary, so the rest is inferred from the germline J gene. The rearrangement joins TRBV5 to TRBJ1-2, with 9 bases aligning to TRBD1. V lost 2 bases to trimming and J lost 3 bases; unmatched junction nucleotides: 4. Germline-derived CDR1 and CDR2 are LGHNA and YNLKQL (reference sequence). This CDR3 is 15 amino acids long. The CDR3 loop reads CASSQTGGADSDYTF. The covered CDR3 bases are TGTGCCAGCAGCCAAACAGGGGGCGCGGACTCC.

This clone was counted only a few times. The gene names given are mouse names. The read halts 4 residues ahead of the CDR3 end, with the missing end drawn from the germline J gene. Other DNA sequences in the sample encode the same CDR3. The chain recombines TRBV14 with TRBJ2-5; possibly TRBD2 for D (6 bases). V gave up 5 bases and J gave up 3 bases, with 7 bases separating them. The germline CDR1 and CDR2 sequences are SGHDT and FRDEAV. CDR3 length equals 12 residues. CDR3 in amino acids: CASRLGQDTQYF. CDR3 DNA (partial): TGTGCCAGCAGACTGGGTCAAGAC.

This clone was found a few times. Gene and germline names: mouse. Incomplete CDR3 DNA: TGTGCTAGCAGTTCTGAAAACACA. Protein product: CASSSENT. The entire CDR3 reads CASSSENTEVFF. V and J are TRBV29 and TRBJ1-1; D gene unclear. The read ends 4 residues early relative to the CDR3; the germline J gene fills the gap. Per the germline V gene, CDR1 is MSHET and CDR2 is SYDVDS. The V end was cut by 4 bases, the J end by 1 base, with 4 bases between. This CDR3 contains 12 residues.

Turning to this clone: The gene symbols are mouse symbols. The read halts 4 residues ahead of the CDR3 end, with the missing end drawn from the germline J gene. V and J are TRBV14 and TRBJ1-1; D perhaps matches TRBD1 (5 bases). This CDR3 region has 14 residues. Germline CDR1 and CDR2: SGHDT and FRDEAV. Incomplete CDR3 DNA: TGTGCCAGCAGTCTTCCCCAGGGAGGTACA. Amino acids: CASSLPQGGT. The complete CDR3 reads CASSLPQGGTEVFF.

This clone has only a few counts. The gene names given are mouse names. The part of the CDR3 DNA that was read is TGTGCCAGCAGTGGACTGGGGGGGTACTATGCT. It specifies CASSGLGGYYA. In full, the CDR3 reads CASSGLGGYYAEQFF. V gene TRBV13-3 combines with J gene TRBJ2-1, with TRBD2 matching 11 bases. The read terminates 4 residues before the CDR3 end, so the remaining end is supplied by the germline J gene. The CDR3 sequence is 15 residues long. Germline V CDR1 and CDR2: NNHDY, SYVADS. V shed 3 bases and J 2 bases; nucleotides not matched to a gene: 1.

Of note for this clone: Gene names denote mouse genes. Additional DNA sequences in this sample encode the identical CDR3. CDR3 DNA (partial): TGTGCCAGCAGCCCCGGACAGAACACCGGG. It encodes CASSPGQNTG. The full CDR3 protein is CASSPGQNTGQLYF. The J gene is TRBJ2-2, the V gene TRBV5; possibly TRBD1 for D (6 bases). The read finishes 4 residues shy of the CDR3 end, and the germline J gene is used to complete it. The V gene lost 4 bases and the J gene lost 2 bases, with 8 bases spanning the gap. The germline gives CDR1 LGHNA, CDR2 YNLKQL (reference sequence). The CDR3 length is 14 residues.

Turning to this clone: Gene names and germline refer to mouse. The CDR3 end falls 4 residues outside the read, so it is completed with the germline J gene. Other DNA sequences in the sample encode the same CDR3. V gene TRBV5 combines with J gene TRBJ2-1; TRBD1 matches 8 bases. V shed 0 bases, J shed 4 bases, and the junction held 2 bases outside the gene matches. Per germline, CDR1 LGHNA and CDR2 YNLKQL (reference sequence). CDR3 size: 15 residues. Here the CDR3 reads CASSQETGVYAEQFF. The covered CDR3 bases are TGTGCCAGCAGCCAAGAGACAGGGGTTTATGCT.

The table lists this clone with many counts. The gene symbols are mouse symbols. The CDR3 end falls 4 residues outside the read, so it is completed with the germline J gene. The chain links TRBV12-1 to TRBJ1-2, with D possibly TRBD1 on 5 matching bases. CDR3 length: 13 residues. In germline, CDR1 is SGHSN, CDR2 HYEKVE. Between the trimmed V and J ends, which lost 4 bases and 0 bases, there was a span of 8 bases. Partial CDR3 DNA: TGTGCCAGCTCAAGACAGCCAAACTCC. Amino acid sequence: CASSRQPNS. The entire CDR3 protein is CASSRQPNSDYTF.

On this clone: These gene names are mouse names. The sequence runs out 4 residues before the end of the CDR3; the remainder is reconstructed from the germline J gene. The V and J genes are TRBV5 and TRBJ2-2; 9 bases are a match to TRBD1. The CDR3 contains 16 residues. Germline lookup yields CDR1 LGHNA and CDR2 YNLKQL (reference sequence). The J segment lost 4 bases and the V segment lost 2 bases, leaving 5 bases of the junction unmatched. The CDR3 bases that were read are TGTGCCAGCAGCCAACCACAGGGGGCAGGCACCGGG. Translated, it gives CASSQPQGAGTG. The complete CDR3 protein is CASSQPQGAGTGQLYF.

As to this clone: Mouse germline and gene names are used. Read sequence stops 4 residues before the CDR3 end, and the germline J gene provides the missing end. The chain has TRBV5 and TRBJ1-2, with a weak D call TRBD1 (6 bases). The CDR3 is 15 amino acids. Trimming removed 0 bases at V and 4 bases at J, with 12 bases between. Germline CDR1 reads LGHNA; CDR2 reads YNLKQL (reference sequence). The CDR3 reads CASSQDKTGGSDYTF. The DNA read from the CDR3 is TGTGCCAGCAGCCAAGATAAGACAGGAGGCTCC.

As concerns this clone: Genes here carry mouse names. Incomplete CDR3 DNA: TGTGCCAGCAGTGATGCCAGGGAGGGTGCT. Translating gives CASSDAREGA. The whole CDR3 sequence reads CASSDAREGAEQFF. This chain uses TRBV13-3 with TRBJ2-1; the D gene is possibly TRBD1 (5 bases). The read ends 4 residues before the CDR3 terminus; that terminus is restored from the germline J gene. There are 14 residues in the CDR3. Germline V lookup: CDR1 NNHDY, CDR2 SYVADS. V dropped 0 bases and J dropped 6 bases, with 10 bases sitting between them.

A note on this clone: The genes and germline here are from mouse. The CDR3 is cut off 4 residues early in the read; its end comes from the germline J gene. The same CDR3 also results from other DNA sequences found in this sample. V usage is TRBV19 and J usage is TRBJ2-2, with D possibly TRBD2 on 5 matching bases. The CDR3 has 14 amino acids. Looked up from germline, CDR1 is FNHDT and CDR2 is SITEND (reference sequence). V shed 2 bases and J shed 3 bases, with 8 bases lying between them. This CDR3 is CASSISGYTGQLYF. The CDR3 DNA, read in part, is TGTGCCAGCAGTATCTCTGGGTACACCGGG.

Concerning this clone itself: The gene names here belong to mouse. Coverage ceases 4 residues before the CDR3 finishes, and the germline J gene fills in the end. V usage is TRBV5 and J usage is TRBJ2-7; no clear D gene. Per the germline V gene, CDR1 is LGHNA and CDR2 is YNLKQL (reference sequence). The ends were cut back, 0 bases at V and 1 base at J, with 10 bases in the middle. The CDR3 has 15 residues. The CDR3 DNA, read in part, is TGTGCCAGCAGCCAAGAAAAGCTGGTATCCTAT. Protein product: CASSQEKLVSY. The complete CDR3 reads CASSQEKLVSYEQYF.

Remarks on this clone: Gene names and germline refer to mouse. The CDR3 extends 3 residues past the end of the read, so its final part is completed from the germline J gene. The same CDR3 is also encoded by other DNA sequences in this sample. The chain combines TRBV13-1 with TRBJ1-6, with a weak D call TRBD1 (6 bases). TRBJ1-6 is an open reading frame whose function is uncertain. CDR1 and CDR2 from the germline V gene are NSHNY and SYGAGN. CDR3 length: 15 residues. Trimming shortened V by 1 base and J by 4 bases, and 9 bases separated the two germline ends. This chain's CDR3 is CASSDPGQYNSPLYF. The DNA read from the CDR3 is TGTGCCAGCAGTGATCCCGGACAGTATAATTCGCCC.

A few counts support this clone. Gene names and germline refer to mouse. Read data end 4 residues before the CDR3 end; the end is taken from the germline J gene. Other nucleotide sequences in the sample specify the same CDR3. The chain is built from TRBV19 and TRBJ1-1; a possible D gene is TRBD1 (5 bases). From germline, CDR1 is FNHDT and CDR2 SITEND (reference sequence). The CDR3 is 13 amino acids. The ends were cut back, 4 bases at V and 1 base at J, with 8 bases in the middle. CDR3 region: CASSHDRNTEVFF. The CDR3 bases that were read are TGTGCCAGCAGTCACGACAGAAACACA.

This clone occurred a few times. Germline and genes here are mouse. The read terminates 4 residues ahead of where the CDR3 ends, so the germline J gene completes it. J is TRBJ1-1 and V is TRBV5; no definite D call. In germline, CDR1 is LGHNA, CDR2 YNLKQL (reference sequence). The CDR3 contains 11 residues. The CDR3 spells CASSQRTEVFF. CDR3 DNA (partial): TGTGCCAGCAGCCAAAGGACA.

Only a few counts were recorded for this clone. Genes and germline come from the mouse. The read ends 4 residues shy of where the CDR3 ends; the end is completed using the germline J gene. The same CDR3 is also encoded by other DNA sequences in this sample. This chain joins TRBV13-1 and TRBJ2-2; TRBD2 aligns across 7 bases. V was pared by 3 bases and J by 1 base, with 3 bases of the junction left unmatched. The germline V gene has CDR1 NSHNY and CDR2 SYGAGN. The CDR3 contains 15 residues. The CDR3 region is CASSGAGGNTGQLYF. The sequenced part of the CDR3 DNA is TGTGCCAGCAGTGGGGCTGGGGGAAACACCGGG.

Notes on this clone: Mouse gene names apply. The CDR3 end falls 4 residues outside the read, so it is completed with the germline J gene. The rearrangement links TRBV19 to TRBJ2-7; possible D gene TRBD2, 7 bases. V was trimmed by 2 bases and J by 0 bases, leaving 15 bases between them. Per germline, CDR1 FNHDT and CDR2 SITEND (reference sequence). The CDR3 runs to 16 residues. The sequenced CDR3 bases are TGTGCCAGCAGTATTCGAAGGGGGGGGAGCTCCTAT. Translation gives CASSIRRGGSSY. The CDR3 in full is CASSIRRGGSSYEQYF. Full variable domain (remainder filled in from reference TRBV19 and TRBJ2-7): GGIITQTPKFLIGQEGQKLTLKCQQNFNHDTMYWYRQDSGKGLRLIYYSITENDLQKGDLSEGYDASREKKSSFSLTVTSAQKNEMAVFLCASSIRRGGSSYEQYFGPGTRLTVL.